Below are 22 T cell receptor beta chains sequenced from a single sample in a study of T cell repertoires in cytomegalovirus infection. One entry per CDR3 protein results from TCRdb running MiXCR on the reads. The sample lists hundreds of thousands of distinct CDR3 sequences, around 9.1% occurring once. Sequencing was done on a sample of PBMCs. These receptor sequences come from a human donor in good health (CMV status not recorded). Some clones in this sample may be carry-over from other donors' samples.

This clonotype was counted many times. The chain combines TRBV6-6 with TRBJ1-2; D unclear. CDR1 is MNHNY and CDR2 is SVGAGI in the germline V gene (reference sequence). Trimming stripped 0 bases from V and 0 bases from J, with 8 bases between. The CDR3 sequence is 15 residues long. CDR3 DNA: TGTGCCAGCAGTTACTCGATGCCAGCTAACTATGGCTACACCTTC. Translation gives CASSYSMPANYGYTF.

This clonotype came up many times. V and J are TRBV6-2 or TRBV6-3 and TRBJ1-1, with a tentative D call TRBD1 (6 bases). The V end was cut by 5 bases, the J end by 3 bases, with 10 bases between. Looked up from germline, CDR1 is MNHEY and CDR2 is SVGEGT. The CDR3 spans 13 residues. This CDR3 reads CASSDHRDTEAFF. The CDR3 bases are TGTGCCAGCAGTGACCACAGGGACACTGAAGCTTTCTTT.

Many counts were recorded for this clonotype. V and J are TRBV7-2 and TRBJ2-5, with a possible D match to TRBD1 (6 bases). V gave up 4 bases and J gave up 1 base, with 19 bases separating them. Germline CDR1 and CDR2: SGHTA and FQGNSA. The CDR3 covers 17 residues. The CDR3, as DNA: TGTGCCAGCAGCTCACGTCACAGGGAGACGGGCCAAGAGACCCAGTACTTC. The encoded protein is CASSSRHRETGQETQYF.

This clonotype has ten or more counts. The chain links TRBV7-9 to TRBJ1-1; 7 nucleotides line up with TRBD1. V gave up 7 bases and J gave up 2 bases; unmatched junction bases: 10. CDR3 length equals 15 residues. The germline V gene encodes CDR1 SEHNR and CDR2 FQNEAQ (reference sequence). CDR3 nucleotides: TGTGCCAGCACACCGCGGACAGGACAAAACACTGAAGCTTTCTTT. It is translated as CASTPRTGQNTEAFF.

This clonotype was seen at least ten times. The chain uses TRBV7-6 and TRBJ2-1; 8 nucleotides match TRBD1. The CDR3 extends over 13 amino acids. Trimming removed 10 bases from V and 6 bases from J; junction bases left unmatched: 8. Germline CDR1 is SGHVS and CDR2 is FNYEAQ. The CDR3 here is CATSGQGANEQFF. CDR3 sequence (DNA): TGTGCCACCTCGGGGCAGGGGGCCAATGAGCAGTTCTTC.

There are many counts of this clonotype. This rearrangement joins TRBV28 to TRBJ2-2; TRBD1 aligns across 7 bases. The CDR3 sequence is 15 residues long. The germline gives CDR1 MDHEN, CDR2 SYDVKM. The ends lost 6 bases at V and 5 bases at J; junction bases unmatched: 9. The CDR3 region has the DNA TGTGCCAGCAGCCTAGTCGCAGGGGGAACCGGGGAGCTGTTTTTT. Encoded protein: CASSLVAGGTGELFF.

CDR3 loop: CSGSDPSSYNSPLHF. For the CDR3, the DNA is TGCAGTGGATCAGACCCGAGCTCCTATAATTCACCCCTCCACTTT. The chain carries TRBV20-1 and TRBJ1-6, with D unresolved. This CDR3 is built from 15 residues. Trimming removed 7 bases at V and 0 bases at J, with 13 bases between. The germline CDR1 and CDR2 sequences are DFQATT and SNEGSKA (reference sequence).

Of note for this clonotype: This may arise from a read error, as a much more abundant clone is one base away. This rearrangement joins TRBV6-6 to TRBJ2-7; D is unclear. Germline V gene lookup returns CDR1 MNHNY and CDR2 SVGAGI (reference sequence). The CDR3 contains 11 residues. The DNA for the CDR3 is TGTGCCATCAGTTACTCACTGGAGCAGTACTTC. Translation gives CAISYSLEQYF.

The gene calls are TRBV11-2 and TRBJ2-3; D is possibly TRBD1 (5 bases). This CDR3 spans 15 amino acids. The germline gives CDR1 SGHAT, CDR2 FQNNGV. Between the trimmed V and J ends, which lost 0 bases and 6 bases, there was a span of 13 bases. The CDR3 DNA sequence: TGTGCCAGCAGCTTAGACGACCTAGGGGTGGATACGCAGTATTTT. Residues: CASSLDDLGVDTQYF.

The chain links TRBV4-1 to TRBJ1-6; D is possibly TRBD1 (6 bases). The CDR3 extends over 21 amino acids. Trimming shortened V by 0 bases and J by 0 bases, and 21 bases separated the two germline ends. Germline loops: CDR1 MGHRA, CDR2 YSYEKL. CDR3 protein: CASSQDIDRPWRSSYNSPLHF. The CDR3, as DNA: TGCGCCAGCAGCCAAGATATCGACAGGCCCTGGAGGAGCTCCTATAATTCACCCCTCCACTTT.

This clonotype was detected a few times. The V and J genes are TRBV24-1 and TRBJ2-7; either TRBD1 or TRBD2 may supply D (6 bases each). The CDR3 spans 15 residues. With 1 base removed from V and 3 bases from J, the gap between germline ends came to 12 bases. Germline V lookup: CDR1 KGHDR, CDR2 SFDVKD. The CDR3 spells CATSDFQQGGYEQYV. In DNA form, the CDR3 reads TGTGCCACCAGTGATTTTCAACAGGGAGGCTACGAGCAGTACGTC.

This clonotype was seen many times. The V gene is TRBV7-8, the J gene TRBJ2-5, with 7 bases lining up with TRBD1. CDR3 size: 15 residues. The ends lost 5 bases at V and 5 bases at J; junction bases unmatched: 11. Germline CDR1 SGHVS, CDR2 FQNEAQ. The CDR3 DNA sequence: TGTGCCAGCAGCCCCTGGACAGGCGAAAGGGAGACCCAGTACTTC. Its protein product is CASSPWTGERETQYF. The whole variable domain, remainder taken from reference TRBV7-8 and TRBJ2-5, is GAGVSQSPRYKVAKRGQDVALRCDPISGHVSLFWYQQALGQGPEFLTYFQNEAQLDKSGLPSDRFFAERPEGSVSTLKIQRTQQEDSAVYLCASSPWTGERETQYFGPGTRLLVL.

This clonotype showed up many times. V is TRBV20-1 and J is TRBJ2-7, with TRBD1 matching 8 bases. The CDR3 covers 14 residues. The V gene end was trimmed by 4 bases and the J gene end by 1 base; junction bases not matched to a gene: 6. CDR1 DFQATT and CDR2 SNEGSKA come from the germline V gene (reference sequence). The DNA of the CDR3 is TGCAGTGCTACTCCGGGACAGGCTTCCTACGAGCAGTACTTC. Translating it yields CSATPGQASYEQYF.

The CDR3 is CSAGGGRYTEAFF. Here the CDR3 DNA reads TGCAGTGCGGGCGGGGGGCGGTACACTGAAGCTTTCTTT. The genes are TRBV20-1 and TRBJ1-1; possible D gene TRBD1, 6 bases. V was clipped by 6 bases and J by 3 bases, with 14 bases between them. The V gene's germline CDR1 is DFQATT and CDR2 SNEGSKA (reference sequence). The CDR3 has 13 residues.

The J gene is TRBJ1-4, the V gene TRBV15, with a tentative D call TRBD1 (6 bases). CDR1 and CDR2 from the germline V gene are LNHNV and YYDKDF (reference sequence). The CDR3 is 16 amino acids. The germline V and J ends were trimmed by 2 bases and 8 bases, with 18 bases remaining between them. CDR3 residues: CATSRPDSHLEEKLFF. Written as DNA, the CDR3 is TGTGCCACCAGCAGACCGGACAGCCATCTAGAGGAAAAACTGTTTTTT.

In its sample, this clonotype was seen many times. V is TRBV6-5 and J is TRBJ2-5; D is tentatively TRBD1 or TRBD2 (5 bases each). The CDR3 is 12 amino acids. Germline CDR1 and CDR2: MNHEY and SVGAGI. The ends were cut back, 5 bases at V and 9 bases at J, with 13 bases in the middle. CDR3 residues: CASSPGRFSQYF. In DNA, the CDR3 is TGTGCCAGCAGTCCGGGACGCTTCTCCCAGTACTTC.

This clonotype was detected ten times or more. CDR3 protein: CASSFGKVLTEAFF. CDR3 nucleotide sequence: TGTGCCAGCAGTTTTGGAAAAGTACTCACTGAAGCTTTCTTT. V and J are TRBV12-3 or TRBV12-4 and TRBJ1-1; D call uncertain. The germline V and J ends were trimmed by 3 bases and 4 bases, with 12 bases remaining between them. The CDR3 has 14 residues.

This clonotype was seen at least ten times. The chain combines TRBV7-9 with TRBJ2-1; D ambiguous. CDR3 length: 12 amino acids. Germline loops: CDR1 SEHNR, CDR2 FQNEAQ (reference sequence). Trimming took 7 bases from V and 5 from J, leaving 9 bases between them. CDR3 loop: CASTLGNNEQFF. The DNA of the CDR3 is TGTGCCAGCACTCTGGGTAACAATGAGCAGTTCTTC.

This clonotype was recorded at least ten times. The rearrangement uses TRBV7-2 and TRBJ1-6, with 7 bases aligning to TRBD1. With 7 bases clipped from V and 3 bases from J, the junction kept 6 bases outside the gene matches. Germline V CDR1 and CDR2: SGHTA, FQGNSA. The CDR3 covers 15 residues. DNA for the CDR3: TGTGCCAGCATACTCAGGGGGGACTATAATTCACCCCTCCACTTT. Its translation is CASILRGDYNSPLHF.

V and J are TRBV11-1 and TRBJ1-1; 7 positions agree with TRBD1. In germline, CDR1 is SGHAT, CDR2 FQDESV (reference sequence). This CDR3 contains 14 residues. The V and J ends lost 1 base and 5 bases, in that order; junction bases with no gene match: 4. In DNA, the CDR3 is TGTGCCAGCAGCTTAGAGAGGGGGCGAACTGAAGCTTTCTTT. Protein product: CASSLERGRTEAFF.

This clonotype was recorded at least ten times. CDR3 residues: CASSFGGQGAQPQHF. Here the CDR3 DNA reads TGTGCCAGCAGCTTCGGGGGACAAGGGGCCCAGCCCCAGCATTTT. This sequence joins TRBV12-3 or TRBV12-4 and TRBJ1-5, with D perhaps TRBD1 (6 bases). There are 15 residues in the CDR3. Trimming took off 6 bases at V and 7 bases at J, with 19 bases between the two ends.

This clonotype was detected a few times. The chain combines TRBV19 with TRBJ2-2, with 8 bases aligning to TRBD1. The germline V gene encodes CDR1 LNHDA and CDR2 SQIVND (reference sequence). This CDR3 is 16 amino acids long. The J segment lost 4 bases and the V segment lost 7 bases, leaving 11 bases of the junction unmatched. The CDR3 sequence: CASKSTDRASTGELFF. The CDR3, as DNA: TGTGCCAGTAAGTCAACGGACAGGGCGTCCACCGGGGAGCTGTTTTTT.